Below, 17 T cell receptor beta chains from the same sample are listed, as sequenced in a study of T-cell reconstitution after alpha-beta-depleted transplantation in children. Preparation of the TCRbeta library used unique molecular identifiers. TCRdb fed the PCR reads into MiXCR, producing one record per CDR3 protein. The sample has 200,000 to 250,000 distinct CDR3 sequences, approximately 11% seen once. This sample comprised PBMCs, obtained before TCRalphabeta/CD19-depleted stem cell transplant. These receptors all come from a child under two years old with acute myeloid leukemia, due to receive a stem cell transplant.

This clonotype was seen at least ten times. The chain carries TRBV21-1 and TRBJ2-7. TRBV21-1 constitutes a pseudogene. The CDR3 contains 13 residues. CDR3 coding DNA: TGTGCCAGCAGCAAAGAGGAGTCCTACGAGCAGTACTTC. Amino acid sequence: CASSKEESYEQYF.

In regard to this clonotype: This may come from a read error, since a much larger clone is one base off. The rearrangement links TRBV6-2 or TRBV6-3 to TRBJ1-5; D possibly corresponds to TRBD1 (5 bases). Germline-derived CDR1 and CDR2 are MNHEY and SVGEGT. The CDR3 loop spans 17 amino acids. V gave up 0 bases and J gave up 4 bases, with 16 bases separating them. CDR3 region: CASSYSTGEGRNQPQHF. As DNA, the CDR3 is TGTGCCAGCAGTTACTCGACGGGGGAGGGGAGGAATCAGCCCCAGCATTTT.

This clonotype was counted many times. The chain uses TRBV7-9 and TRBJ1-5, with 8 bases identical to TRBD1. The CDR3 is made up of 17 amino acids. Germline CDR1 and CDR2: SEHNR and FQNEAQ (reference sequence). Unmatched junction bases numbered 9, after V lost 1 base and J lost 4 bases. The CDR3 spells CASSLVLGTGPNQPQHF. For the CDR3, the DNA is TGTGCCAGCAGCTTAGTTCTTGGGACAGGTCCTAATCAGCCCCAGCATTTT.

This clonotype was observed at least ten times. The genes are TRBV12-3 or TRBV12-4 and TRBJ2-7, with TRBD2 identical over 8 bases. This CDR3 is 17 amino acids long. The junction had 11 bases not matched to a gene; V was cut back by 4 bases and J by 0 bases. In DNA form, the CDR3 reads TGTGCCAGCAGTTCGACCTTGGGGACTAGGGGCTCCTACGAGCAGTACTTC. Translated, it gives CASSSTLGTRGSYEQYF.

Turning to this clonotype: A read error may explain this, as a much larger clone is one base away. The chain couples TRBV5-4 to TRBJ1-5; 7 nucleotides align to TRBD1. V lost 2 bases to trimming and J lost 5 bases; unmatched junction nucleotides: 4. This CDR3 spans 14 amino acids. Germline V gene lookup returns CDR1 SGHNT and CDR2 YYREEE (reference sequence). CDR3 sequence (DNA): TGTGCCAGCAGCTTACAGGGGCCCCATCAGCCCCAGCATTTT. Protein sequence: CASSLQGPHQPQHF.

This clonotype was counted ten times or more. The V and J genes are TRBV12-3 or TRBV12-4 and TRBJ1-5, with 7 positions matching TRBD1. This CDR3 spans 14 amino acids. Trimming at V came to 2 bases and at J to 5 bases, leaving 3 bases not matched to a gene. The chain's CDR3 is CASSLWQGDQPQHF. The CDR3 DNA is TGTGCCAGCAGTTTATGGCAGGGGGATCAGCCCCAGCATTTT.

This clonotype was seen only a few times. The chain is built from TRBV30 and TRBJ1-1; D is unclear. V lost 0 bases, J lost 11 bases, and 10 bases lay in between. CDR1 GTSNPN and CDR2 SVGIG come from the germline V gene (reference sequence). CDR3 length: 11 residues. The CDR3 DNA follows: TGTGCCTGGAGTGTCCGCCTGGTTGCTTTCTTT. As protein: CAWSVRLVAFF. Full variable domain (outside the CDR3, taken from reference TRBV30 and TRBJ1-1): SQTIHQWPATLVQPVGSPLSLECTVEGTSNPNLYWYRQAAGRGLQLLFYSVGIGQISSEVPQNLSASRPQDRQFILSSKKLLLSDSGFYLCAWSVRLVAFFGQGTRLTVV.

This clonotype was detected many times. The rearrangement uses TRBV6-5 and TRBJ2-1; tentative D call: TRBD1 (6 bases). This CDR3 comprises 18 residues. Germline V CDR1 and CDR2: MNHEY, SVGAGI. The V end lost 1 base, the J end lost 1 base, and 17 bases lay between the germline ends. In DNA form, the CDR3 reads TGTGCCAGCAGTTACTTACGGGGACAATATACTTCCTACAATGAGCAGTTCTTC. Encoded protein: CASSYLRGQYTSYNEQFF.

This clonotype was seen ten or more times. V is TRBV12-3 or TRBV12-4 and J is TRBJ1-2, with unresolved D. The CDR3 is 12 amino acids. Trimming left V 2 bases short and J 8 bases short, with 9 bases between. The CDR3 loop reads CASSLNVEGYTF. The CDR3 DNA reads as TGTGCCAGCAGTTTAAACGTCGAGGGCTACACCTTC.

This clonotype appeared many times. This sequence joins TRBV4-2 and TRBJ1-4, with a tentative D call TRBD1 (5 bases). CDR3 length: 18 amino acids. The germline V gene has CDR1 LGHNA and CDR2 YNFKEQ. With 3 bases removed from V and 1 base from J, the gap between germline ends came to 18 bases. CDR3 sequence: CASSQRGDIQQTNEKLFF. CDR3 DNA sequence: TGTGCCAGCAGCCAGAGAGGGGATATACAGCAAACTAATGAAAAACTGTTTTTT.

This clonotype appeared many times. The V gene is TRBV20-1, the J gene TRBJ2-7, with 13 bases that match TRBD2. V trimming: 1 base; J trimming: 4 bases; junction bases outside the gene matches: 1. CDR1 and CDR2 (germline): DFQATT, SNEGSKA (reference sequence). The CDR3 sequence is 14 residues long. The CDR3 region is CSARGTSGSYEQYF. The CDR3 bases are TGCAGTGCTAGAGGGACTAGCGGGAGTTACGAGCAGTACTTC.

This clonotype occurred many times. V gene TRBV24-1 combines with J gene TRBJ2-2; 10 bases match TRBD1. This CDR3 region has 16 residues. CDR1 and CDR2 (germline): KGHDR, SFDVKD. Unmatched junction bases numbered 7, after V lost 4 bases and J lost 6 bases. The chain's CDR3 is CATSEHRDRGAGELFF. DNA for the CDR3: TGTGCCACCAGTGAACACCGGGACAGGGGCGCCGGGGAGCTGTTTTTT.

The J gene is TRBJ2-7, the V gene TRBV29-1; D unresolved. CDR1 and CDR2 from the germline V gene are SQVTM and ANQGSEA. Trimming stripped 0 bases from V and 5 bases from J, with 14 bases between. CDR3 length: 14 residues. The CDR3 here is CSVEDLMAANEQYF. The CDR3 DNA follows: TGCAGCGTTGAAGATCTTATGGCGGCGAACGAGCAGTACTTC.

The table lists this clonotype with many counts. V gene TRBV7-8 combines with J gene TRBJ2-3, with D possibly being TRBD1 or TRBD2 (6 bases each). Germline V gene lookup returns CDR1 SGHVS and CDR2 FQNEAQ. There are 13 residues in the CDR3. Between the trimmed V and J ends, which lost 5 bases and 2 bases, there was a span of 8 bases. The chain's CDR3 is CASSRGVTDTQYF. CDR3 nucleotide sequence: TGTGCCAGCAGCAGGGGGGTCACAGATACGCAGTATTTT.

This clonotype has at least ten counts. V gene TRBV28 combines with J gene TRBJ1-6; D uncertain. V shed 5 bases and J shed 10 bases, with 6 bases lying between them. Germline V gene lookup returns CDR1 MDHEN and CDR2 SYDVKM. The CDR3 spans 11 residues. The CDR3 DNA sequence: TGTGCCAGCAGTATTAACTCACCCCTCCACTTT. It encodes CASSINSPLHF.

This clonotype was found many times. The gene calls are TRBV5-4 and TRBJ2-6; TRBD2 matches at 8 bases. Trimming removed 4 bases from V and 0 bases from J; junction bases left unmatched: 6. The CDR3 has 17 residues. Germline V gives CDR1 SGHNT, CDR2 YYREEE (reference sequence). The CDR3 reads CASSRPGTSSGANVLTF. CDR3 coding DNA: TGTGCCAGCAGCCGTCCCGGGACTAGCTCTGGGGCCAACGTCCTGACTTTC.

This clonotype was seen repeatedly, ten times or more. The CDR3 bases are TGTGCCAGCAGCTGGACTAGCGGGAGGGATACGCAGTATTTT. The encoded protein is CASSWTSGRDTQYF. The chain employs TRBV7-6 and TRBJ2-3, with TRBD2 matching 14 bases. V trimming: 4 bases; J trimming: 6 bases; junction bases outside the gene matches: 0. The V gene's germline CDR1 is SGHVS and CDR2 FNYEAQ. The CDR3 extends over 14 amino acids. Drawing the rest from reference TRBV7-6 and TRBJ2-3, the complete variable domain is GAGVSQSPRYKVTKRGQDVALRCDPISGHVSLYWYRQALGQGPEFLTYFNYEAQQDKSGLPNDRFSAERPEGSISTLTIQRTEQRDSAMYRCASSWTSGRDTQYFGPGTRLTVL.